Below are 19 T cell receptor beta chains sequenced from a single sample in a study of T-cell reconstitution after alpha-beta-depleted transplantation in children. Unique molecular identifiers were built into the TCRbeta library. TCRdb called the PCR reads again in MiXCR, with one record for every CDR3 protein. This sample has over 550,000 distinct CDR3 sequences, with over 9.5% found just once. Sequences were derived from PBMCs from the stem cell graft donor, sampled from the stem cell graft. Receptors originate from a human donor who donated a stem cell graft to a child with acute myeloid leukemia.

About this clonotype: The conserved final phenylalanine or tryptophan is absent from the CDR3, which likely points to a read error. The rearrangement uses TRBV5-5 and TRBJ2-7; D might be TRBD2 (6 bases). Germline-derived CDR1 and CDR2 are SGHKS and YYEKEE (reference sequence). This CDR3 has 14 amino acids. With 1 base removed from V and 1 base from J, the gap between germline ends came to 9 bases. The CDR3 region has the DNA TGTGCCAGCAGCTTGTTCGGAGGGTCCTACGAGCAGTACCTC. Its translation is CASSLFGGSYEQYL.

The chain joins TRBV6-1 to TRBJ2-5; TRBD1 is a possible D gene (6 bases). Germline values: CDR1 MNHNS, CDR2 SASEGT. The CDR3 totals 15 residues. Trimming removed 2 bases from V and 3 bases from J, with 13 bases in between. For the CDR3, the DNA is TGTGCCAGCAGTGAATGGAGGACAGCTAAAGAGACCCAGTACTTC. This codes for CASSEWRTAKETQYF.

This clonotype was found a few times. The CDR3 nucleotides are TGTGCCAGCAGCCCTACGGGGGGCGGAGGTTCACCCCTCCACTTT. It yields the protein CASSPTGGGGSPLHF. The V gene is TRBV7-3, the J gene TRBJ1-6, with D possibly matching TRBD1 (6 bases). Trimming pared 5 bases from V and 9 bases from J, leaving 17 bases between. CDR1 is SGHTA, CDR2 FQGTGA, per germline. This CDR3 region has 15 residues.

V and J are TRBV7-2 and TRBJ1-1; a possible D gene is TRBD1 (5 bases). Trimming pared 1 base from V and 0 bases from J, leaving 12 bases between. CDR1 SGHTA and CDR2 FQGNSA come from the germline V gene. This CDR3 spans 16 amino acids. The CDR3 DNA is TGTGCCAGCAGCTTAGAATGGGGCAGGGTGAACACTGAAGCTTTCTTT. This gives the protein CASSLEWGRVNTEAFF.

This clonotype was seen more than once but under ten times. This sequence joins TRBV6-2 or TRBV6-3 and TRBJ2-7; 9 positions agree with TRBD2. Germline CDR1 is MNHEY and CDR2 is SVGEGT. This CDR3 contains 16 residues. V shed 7 bases and J 6 bases; nucleotides not matched to a gene: 16. The CDR3 coding sequence is TGTGCCAGCAAGAGGGGTCCGGCTAGCGGGATGGGCGAGCAGTACTTC. This translates into CASKRGPASGMGEQYF.

There are a few counts of this clonotype. The rearrangement joins TRBV6-2 or TRBV6-3 to TRBJ2-5; 11 bases fit TRBD2. Germline-derived CDR1 and CDR2 are MNHEY and SVGEGT. The V and J ends lost 6 bases and 7 bases, in that order; junction bases with no gene match: 7. The CDR3 totals 14 residues. The CDR3 sequence is CASRVAGGPGTQYF. The CDR3 bases are TGTGCCAGCAGGGTAGCGGGAGGGCCAGGGACCCAGTACTTC.

This clonotype was found many times. The chain couples TRBV7-3 to TRBJ2-3; D might be TRBD2 (6 bases). The germline V gene encodes CDR1 SGHTA and CDR2 FQGTGA. V was pared by 3 bases and J by 5 bases, with 6 bases between. The CDR3 sequence is 12 residues long. The CDR3 loop reads CASSFGRDTQYF. The CDR3 bases are TGTGCCAGCAGCTTCGGGAGAGATACGCAGTATTTT.

This clonotype was seen ten or more times. The genes are TRBV29-1 and TRBJ2-7; D remains unclear. Trimming pared 0 bases from V and 3 bases from J, leaving 6 bases between. This CDR3 is built from 12 residues. Germline CDR1 SQVTM, CDR2 ANQGSEA. CDR3 nucleotide sequence: TGCAGCGTTGAAGATCGAAGCTACGAGCAGTACTTC. Translation: CSVEDRSYEQYF.

V gene TRBV18 combines with J gene TRBJ1-6; D uncertain. Germline V CDR1 and CDR2: KGHSH, LQKENI. The CDR3 spans 13 residues. Trimming shortened V by 2 bases and J by 10 bases, and 9 bases separated the two germline ends. Written as DNA, the CDR3 is TGTGCCAGCTCACCAGAGGAAGTCTCACCCCTCCACTTT. Encoded protein: CASSPEEVSPLHF.

This clonotype was observed a few times. The chain joins TRBV5-1 to TRBJ2-5, with 13 bases fitting TRBD2. J gave up 3 bases and V 4 bases, and 6 bases lay outside the gene matches. Looked up from germline, CDR1 is SGHRS and CDR2 is YFSETQ. The CDR3 loop spans 16 amino acids. The CDR3 nucleotides are TGCGCCAGCAGCCCAGGGACTAGCGGGAAGGAAGAGACCCAGTACTTC. Its protein is CASSPGTSGKEETQYF.

This clonotype was seen repeatedly, ten times or more. The chain uses TRBV20-1 and TRBJ2-1, with TRBD2 matching over 7 bases. CDR3 size: 16 residues. Germline CDR1 DFQATT, CDR2 SNEGSKA (reference sequence). The V gene end was trimmed by 0 bases and the J gene end by 0 bases; junction bases not matched to a gene: 5. Here the CDR3 reads CSARELAESSYNEQFF. For the CDR3, the DNA is TGCAGTGCTAGAGAGCTAGCGGAAAGCTCCTACAATGAGCAGTTCTTC.

The J gene is TRBJ2-3, the V gene TRBV15; possible D gene TRBD2, 5 bases. The CDR3 is made up of 12 amino acids. Germline V gene sequence: CDR1 LNHNV, CDR2 YYDKDF (reference sequence). The V end lost 3 bases, the J end lost 4 bases, and 5 bases lay between the germline ends. CDR3: CATSREADTQYF. Here the CDR3 DNA reads TGTGCCACCAGCAGGGAGGCAGATACGCAGTATTTT.

The V call is TRBV7-2, the J call TRBJ1-2; D might be TRBD1 (5 bases). Trimming pared 1 base from V and 4 bases from J, leaving 13 bases between. CDR1 is SGHTA, CDR2 FQGNSA, per germline. This CDR3 region has 15 residues. The CDR3 reads CASSLVPGLGYGYTF. Here the CDR3 DNA reads TGTGCCAGCAGCTTAGTCCCAGGGTTGGGCTATGGCTACACCTTC.

There are a few counts of this clonotype. The genes are TRBV6-2 or TRBV6-3 and TRBJ1-1, with TRBD1 matching 8 bases. This CDR3 is 14 amino acids long. J was trimmed by 10 bases and V by 2 bases; bases with no gene match: 9. CDR1 MNHEY and CDR2 SVGEGT come from the germline V gene. CDR3 coding DNA: TGTGCCAGCAGTTACGGGGACAGGACGGTTCGAGCTTTCTTT. This translates into CASSYGDRTVRAFF.

This chain joins TRBV7-9 and TRBJ2-3, with a weak D call TRBD2 (5 bases). Germline loops: CDR1 SEHNR, CDR2 FQNEAQ (reference sequence). The CDR3 spans 13 residues. With 6 bases removed from V and 4 bases from J, the gap between germline ends came to 11 bases. CDR3 bases: TGTGCCAGCAGTATCGGGGTAGCAGATACGCAGTATTTT. Translation: CASSIGVADTQYF.

This clonotype was picked up a small number of times. This sequence joins TRBV20-1 and TRBJ2-5; D unclear. Between the trimmed V and J ends, which lost 6 bases and 5 bases, there was a span of 10 bases. Germline values: CDR1 DFQATT, CDR2 SNEGSKA (reference sequence). The CDR3 covers 11 residues. CDR3 sequence: CSAGPGETQYF. CDR3 DNA sequence: TGCAGTGCCGGTCCGGGCGAGACCCAGTACTTC.

This clonotype was recorded at least ten times. The gene calls are TRBV12-3 or TRBV12-4 and TRBJ2-3; TRBD2 might be the D (7 bases). This CDR3 is 16 amino acids long. The V and J ends lost 7 bases and 0 bases respectively, with 17 bases between them. The CDR3 DNA sequence: TGTGCCAGCACCCTGAGAGCGGGACACAGCACAGATACGCAGTATTTT. This translates into CASTLRAGHSTDTQYF.

The genes are TRBV28 and TRBJ2-2; D gene unclear. The CDR3 totals 17 residues. V shed 6 bases and J shed 2 bases, with 19 bases lying between them. From germline, CDR1 is MDHEN and CDR2 SYDVKM. Here the CDR3 reads CASRPTVYYQNTGELFF. The CDR3 DNA follows: TGTGCCAGCAGACCTACCGTTTACTACCAAAACACCGGGGAGCTGTTTTTT.

Ten or more counts support this clonotype. The J gene is TRBJ2-7, the V gene TRBV29-1; D not certain. Trimming removed 7 bases at V and 2 bases at J, with 9 bases between. This CDR3 has 11 residues. Germline values: CDR1 SQVTM, CDR2 ANQGSEA. In DNA form, the CDR3 reads TGCAGCGCCGGCGTGGCCTACGAGCAGTACTTC. Its translation: CSAGVAYEQYF.